This TCR beta chain was observed in a study of cytomegalovirus exposure and HLA in healthy donors. PCR amplification relied on 60 Vbeta primers (plus 13 Jbeta primers). Here immunoSEQ multiplex PCR was the method, and the copy in TCRdb shows in-frame clones only, minus some. There are more than 150,000 clones in the sample; 60% to 85% occur only once, and around 7% lies in the top ten. Findings and limits, study-wide: TCR beta chain V- and J-gene trimming was linked, in a later analysis, to a missense variant in DCLRE1C.

Worth noting for this clone: Its antigen remains unidentified.

The sequencing input was PBMCs. This clonotype originated in a woman between 40 and 55 years old in good health and CMV-seropositive.

In DNA, the CDR3 is TGTGCCAGCAGCCGGGGGATCGGACAAGAGACCCAGTACTTC. Residues: CASSRGIGQETQYF. V gene TRBV9 combines with J gene TRBJ2-5, with D possibly matching TRBD2 (6 bases). V lost 4 bases, J lost 2 bases, and 12 bases lay in between. CDR3 length: 14 amino acids. The germline V gene has CDR1 SGDLS and CDR2 YYNGEE. Variable domain in full (rest from reference TRBV9 and TRBJ2-5): DSGVTQTPKHLITATGQRVTLRCSPRSGDLSVYWYQQSLDQGLQFLIQYYNGEERAKGNILERFSAQQFPDLHSELNLSSLELGDSALYFCASSRGIGQETQYFGPGTRLLVL.